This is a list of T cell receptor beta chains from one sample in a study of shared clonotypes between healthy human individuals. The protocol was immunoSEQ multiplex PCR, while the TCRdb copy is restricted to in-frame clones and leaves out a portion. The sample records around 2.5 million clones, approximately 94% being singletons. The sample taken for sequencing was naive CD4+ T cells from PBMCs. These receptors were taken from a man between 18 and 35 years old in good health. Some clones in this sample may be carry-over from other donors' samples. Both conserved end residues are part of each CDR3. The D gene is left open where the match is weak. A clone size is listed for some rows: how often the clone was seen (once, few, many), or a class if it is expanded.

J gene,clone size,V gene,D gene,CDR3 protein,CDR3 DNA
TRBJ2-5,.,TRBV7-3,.,CASRLGAGARETQYF,TGTGCCAGCAGGTTGGGGGCGGGAGCGCGGGAGACCCAGTACTTC
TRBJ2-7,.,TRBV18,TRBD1,CASSPQQGSGEQYF,TGTGCCAGCTCACCGCAACAGGGGAGTGGCGAGCAGTACTTC
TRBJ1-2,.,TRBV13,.,CASSLGLTEGYGYTF,TGTGCCAGCAGCTTAGGCCTTACTGAAGGTTATGGCTACACCTTC
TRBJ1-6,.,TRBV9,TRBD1,CASTLTWDRESPLHF,TGTGCCAGCACACTAACTTGGGACAGGGAATCACCCCTCCACTTT
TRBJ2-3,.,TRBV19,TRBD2,CASSISSASGTTQYF,TGTGCCAGTAGTATATCGTCGGCTAGCGGGACAACGCAGTATTTT
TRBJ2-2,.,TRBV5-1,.,CASSPGSSNTGELFF,TGCGCCAGCAGCCCGGGGTCCTCGAACACCGGGGAGCTGTTTTTT
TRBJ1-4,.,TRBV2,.,CASRRGWEEKLFF,TGTGCCAGCAGGAGAGGGTGGGAGGAAAAACTGTTTTTT
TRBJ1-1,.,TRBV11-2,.,CASSLDAGGITEAFF,TGTGCCAGCAGCTTGGACGCCGGGGGGATCACTGAAGCTTTCTTT
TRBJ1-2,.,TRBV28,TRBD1,CASSPQGGGYGYTF,TGTGCCAGCAGTCCACAGGGGGGTGGCTATGGCTACACCTTC
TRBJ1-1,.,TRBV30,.,CAWHWTVGESEAFF,TGTGCCTGGCACTGGACAGTGGGGGAGTCTGAAGCTTTCTTT
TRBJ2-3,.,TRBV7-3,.,CASSPMLTDTQYF,TGTGCCAGCAGCCCAATGCTCACAGATACGCAGTATTTT
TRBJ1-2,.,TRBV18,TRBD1,CASSPQGQGNYGYTF,TGTGCCAGCTCACCCCAAGGACAGGGTAACTATGGCTACACCTTC
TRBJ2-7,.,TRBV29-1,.,CSVGKGGSYEQYF,TGCAGCGTTGGAAAGGGTGGGTCCTACGAGCAGTACTTC
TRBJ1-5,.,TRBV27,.,CASSFYRDSNQPQHF,TGTGCCAGCAGTTTCTATAGGGATAGCAATCAGCCCCAGCATTTT
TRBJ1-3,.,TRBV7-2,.,CASNSAGNTIYF,TGTGCCAGCAACAGTGCCGGAAACACCATATATTTT
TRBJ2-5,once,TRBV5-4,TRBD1,CASSPPTGAAETQYF,TGTGCCAGCAGCCCCCCGACAGGGGCGGCAGAGACCCAGTACTTC
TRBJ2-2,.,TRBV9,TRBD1,CASSSSPDRGTGELFF,TGTGCCAGCAGCTCGAGTCCGGACAGGGGCACCGGGGAGCTGTTTTTT
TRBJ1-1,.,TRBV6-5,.,CASSYSGRLLNTEAFF,TGTGCCAGCAGTTACTCTGGACGCCTCCTGAACACTGAAGCTTTCTTT
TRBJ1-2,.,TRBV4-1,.,CASSQEGRGYGYTF,TGCGCCAGCAGCCAAGAAGGGAGGGGTTATGGCTACACCTTC
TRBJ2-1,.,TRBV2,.,CASSEGVGEQFF,TGTGCCAGCAGTGAAGGGGTCGGGGAGCAGTTCTTC
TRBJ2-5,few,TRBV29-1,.,CSVSGGPETQYF,TGCAGCGTTAGCGGCGGTCCAGAGACCCAGTACTTC
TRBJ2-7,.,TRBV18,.,CASSPYSQGISYEQYF,TGTGCCAGCTCACCATACTCGCAGGGGATCTCCTACGAGCAGTACTTC
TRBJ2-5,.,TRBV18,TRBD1,CASSLGQGRETQYF,TGTGCCAGCTCACTCGGACAGGGTCGCGAGACCCAGTACTTC
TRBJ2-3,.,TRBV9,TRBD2,CASSAVTSGRYADTQYF,TGTGCCAGCAGCGCAGTGACTAGCGGGAGGTACGCAGATACGCAGTATTTT
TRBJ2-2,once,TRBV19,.,CASSQPPSANTGELFF,TGTGCCAGTAGCCAGCCCCCTAGCGCGAACACCGGGGAGCTGTTTTTT
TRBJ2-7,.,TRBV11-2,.,CASSAQTGHLYF,TGTGCCAGCAGCGCTCAGACGGGACACCTGTACTTC
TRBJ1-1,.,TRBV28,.,CASSPSRGHNTEAFF,TGTGCCAGCAGCCCGTCGAGGGGACACAACACTGAAGCTTTCTTT
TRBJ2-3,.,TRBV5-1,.,CASSLLGSNTDTQYF,TGCGCCAGCAGCTTACTGGGTTCTAACACAGATACGCAGTATTTT
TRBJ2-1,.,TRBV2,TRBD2,CASSGTSGSYEQFF,TGTGCCAGCAGTGGGACTAGCGGGAGCTATGAGCAGTTCTTC
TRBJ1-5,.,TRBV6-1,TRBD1,CASSASGGRGQPQHF,TGTGCCAGCAGCGCTTCAGGGGGCCGGGGGCAGCCCCAGCATTTT
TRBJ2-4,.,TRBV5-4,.,CASSSKERGQGAKNIQYF,TGTGCCAGCAGCTCAAAAGAAAGGGGTCAGGGGGCCAAAAACATTCAGTACTTC
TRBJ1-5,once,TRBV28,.,CASSPGGPPRAQHF,TGTGCCAGCAGCCCGGGCGGGCCCCCTAGGGCCCAGCATTTT
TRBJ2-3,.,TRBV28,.,CASSSFRGGTQYF,TGTGCCAGCAGTTCCTTCCGAGGGGGTACGCAGTATTTT
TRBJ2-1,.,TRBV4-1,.,CASSREPGREQFF,TGCGCCAGCAGCCGGGAACCCGGCAGGGAGCAGTTCTTC
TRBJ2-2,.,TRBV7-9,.,CASSLAGGYSGELFF,TGTGCCAGCAGCTTAGCGGGAGGATATAGCGGGGAGCTGTTTTTT
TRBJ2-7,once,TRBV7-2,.,CASSLGRAYEQYF,TGTGCCAGCAGCTTAGGTCGGGCCTACGAGCAGTACTTC
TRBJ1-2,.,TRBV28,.,CASSPGPSGYGYTF,TGTGCCAGCAGTCCGGGACCCTCAGGGTATGGCTACACCTTC
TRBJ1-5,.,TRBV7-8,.,CASSPDRRDQPQHF,TGTGCCAGCAGCCCAGACAGGAGGGATCAGCCCCAGCATTTT
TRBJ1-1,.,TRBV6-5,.,CASSPPEGGLTEAFF,TGTGCCAGCAGCCCTCCCGAGGGGGGCCTCACTGAAGCTTTCTTT
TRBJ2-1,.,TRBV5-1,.,CASSLVFGNEQFF,TGCGCCAGCAGCTTGGTCTTCGGGAATGAGCAGTTCTTC
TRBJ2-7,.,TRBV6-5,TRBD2,CASSLTSGRAYEQYF,TGTGCCAGCAGCCTTACTAGCGGGAGGGCCTACGAGCAGTACTTC
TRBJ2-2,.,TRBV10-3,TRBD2,CAISDRASGISSRNTGELFF,TGTGCCATCAGTGATAGGGCTAGCGGGATTTCATCTAGGAACACCGGGGAGCTGTTTTTT
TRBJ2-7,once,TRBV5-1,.,CASRRGPSYEQYF,TGCGCCAGCCGGAGAGGGCCCTCCTACGAGCAGTACTTC
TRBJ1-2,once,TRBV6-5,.,CASSKNRVGSGYTF,TGTGCCAGCAGCAAAAACAGGGTTGGGAGTGGCTACACCTTC
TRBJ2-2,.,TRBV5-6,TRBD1,CASSSGTGIAGELFF,TGTGCCAGCAGCTCCGGGACAGGGATCGCCGGGGAGCTGTTTTTT
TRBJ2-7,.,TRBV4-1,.,CASSRGGLGNEQYF,TGCGCCAGCAGCCGGGGGGGCCTAGGGAACGAGCAGTACTTC
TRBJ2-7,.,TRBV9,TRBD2,CASSVGGGTRHYEQYF,TGTGCCAGCAGCGTAGGGGGAGGGACTAGACACTACGAGCAGTACTTC
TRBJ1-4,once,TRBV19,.,CASSLNEKLFF,TGTGCCAGTAGCCTCAATGAAAAACTGTTTTTT
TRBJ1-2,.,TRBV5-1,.,CASSLEATTNYGYTF,TGCGCCAGCAGCTTGGAGGCCACGACTAACTATGGCTACACCTTC
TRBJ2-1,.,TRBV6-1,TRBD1,CASSGTGVAATYNEQFF,TGTGCCAGCAGTGGGACAGGGGTAGCGGCTACCTACAATGAGCAGTTCTTC
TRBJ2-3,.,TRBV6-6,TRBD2,CASSSPGAGGDTQYF,TGTGCCAGCAGTTCCCCCGGAGCGGGAGGGGATACGCAGTATTTT
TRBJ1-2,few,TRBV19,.,CASSIGEYGYTF,TGTGCCAGTAGTATCGGAGAGTATGGCTACACCTTC
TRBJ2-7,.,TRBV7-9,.,CASSFVGGTEQYF,TGTGCCAGCAGCTTCGTGGGGGGAACCGAGCAGTACTTC